This T cell receptor beta chain stems from a study of T cell responses to AZD1222 COVID-19 vaccine. Overall study context: Pooled samples include second doses given at about 4 or 12 weeks.

A note on this clone: Its antigen is as yet unknown.

TCRdb keeps only in-frame clones here, not all; method: immunoSEQ multiplex PCR. The sample has 86,000 or so clones, around nine tenths seen once. Study-wide results and limits: Seropositive AZD1222 recipients at baseline numbered only five to seven. Donors, mostly white British, included more females; clonal diversity was possibly underestimated. Spike-specific TCR breadth and depth went up after people got two AZD1222 doses.

The CDR3 extends over 15 amino acids. Germline V gives CDR1 SGHTA, CDR2 FQGNSA. V lost 1 base, J lost 6 bases, and 6 bases stayed unmatched. The TCR comes from an adult in good health. The sample here was peripheral blood, taken on day 0 of AZD1222 vaccination. The chain has TRBV7-2 and TRBJ1-5; 7 positions match TRBD1. The DNA of the CDR3 is TGTGCCAGCAGCTTAGACAGGGGAGTGGGTCAGCCCCAGCATTTT. It translates to CASSLDRGVGQPQHF.